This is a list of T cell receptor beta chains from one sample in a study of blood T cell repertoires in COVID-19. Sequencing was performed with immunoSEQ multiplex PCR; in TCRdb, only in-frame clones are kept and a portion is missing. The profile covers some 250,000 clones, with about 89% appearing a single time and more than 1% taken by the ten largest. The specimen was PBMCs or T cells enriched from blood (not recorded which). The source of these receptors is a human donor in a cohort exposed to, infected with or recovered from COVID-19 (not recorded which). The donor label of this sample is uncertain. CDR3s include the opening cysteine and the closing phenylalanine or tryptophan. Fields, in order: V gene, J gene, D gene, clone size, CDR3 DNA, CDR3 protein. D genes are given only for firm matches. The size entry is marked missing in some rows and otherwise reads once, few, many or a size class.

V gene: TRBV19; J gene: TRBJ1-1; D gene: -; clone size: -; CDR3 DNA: TGTGCCAGTAACCCAGGGTTGAACACTGAAGCTTTCTTT; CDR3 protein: CASNPGLNTEAFF
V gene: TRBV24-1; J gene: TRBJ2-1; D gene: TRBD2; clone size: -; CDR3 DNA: TGTGCCACCAGTGATTCCGGGGGGGTGAATCACAATGAGCAGTTCTTC; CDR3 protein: CATSDSGGVNHNEQFF
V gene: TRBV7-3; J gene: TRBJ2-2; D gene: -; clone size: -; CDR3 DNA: TGTGCCAGCAGCTTTAGAGGCGGACGGGGGTCCGGGGAGCTGTTTTTT; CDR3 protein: CASSFRGGRGSGELFF
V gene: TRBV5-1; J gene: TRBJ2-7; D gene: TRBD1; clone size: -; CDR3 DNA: TGCGCCAGCAGCTTGGGACAGGGGAGTAACGAGCAGTACTTC; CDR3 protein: CASSLGQGSNEQYF
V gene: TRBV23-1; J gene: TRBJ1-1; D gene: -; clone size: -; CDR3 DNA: TGCGCCAGCAGTCAATTGAAGAGGCTGAACACTGAAGCTTTCTTT; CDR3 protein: CASSQLKRLNTEAFF
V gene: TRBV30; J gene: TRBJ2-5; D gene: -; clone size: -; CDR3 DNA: TGTGCCTGGAGTGCTGCGGAAGAGACCCAGTACTTC; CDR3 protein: CAWSAAEETQYF
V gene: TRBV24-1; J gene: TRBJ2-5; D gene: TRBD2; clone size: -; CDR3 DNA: TGTGCCACCAGTGATCCCGACGGCGGGGGGCGCAACGGGACCCAGTACTTC; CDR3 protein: CATSDPDGGGRNGTQYF
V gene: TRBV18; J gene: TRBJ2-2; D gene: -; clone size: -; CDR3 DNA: TGTGCCAGCTCTCTGGCGTCGAGGAGGCTCACCGGGGAGCTGTTTTTT; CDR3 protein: CASSLASRRLTGELFF
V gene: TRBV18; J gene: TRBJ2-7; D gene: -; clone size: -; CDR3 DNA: TGTGCCAGCTCACCGGGCATTACAGGGCTCTCCTACGAGCAGTACTTC; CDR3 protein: CASSPGITGLSYEQYF
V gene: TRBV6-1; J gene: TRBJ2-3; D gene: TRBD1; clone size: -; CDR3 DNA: TGTGCCAGCAGTGAAGTGGGACAGGGTCACACAGATACGCAGTATTTT; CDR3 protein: CASSEVGQGHTDTQYF
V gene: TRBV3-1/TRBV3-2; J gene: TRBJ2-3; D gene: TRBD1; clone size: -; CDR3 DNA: TGTGCCAGCAGCCAAGTTATGGGGACAGGAGGCACAGATACGCAGTATTTT; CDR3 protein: CASSQVMGTGGTDTQYF
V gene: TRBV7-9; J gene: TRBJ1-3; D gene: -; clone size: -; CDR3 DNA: TGTGCCAGCACTCCAGGGCAGGGCGGAAACACCATATATTTT; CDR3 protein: CASTPGQGGNTIYF
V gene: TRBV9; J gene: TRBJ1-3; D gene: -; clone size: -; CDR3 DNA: TGTGCCAGCAGCGTAGATAGCAGGGGCTCTGGAAACACCATATATTTT; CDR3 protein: CASSVDSRGSGNTIYF
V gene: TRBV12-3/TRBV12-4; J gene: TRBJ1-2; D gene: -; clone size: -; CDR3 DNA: TGTGCCAGCAGTCGACCAGGGGACGGCTACACCTTC; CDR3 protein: CASSRPGDGYTF
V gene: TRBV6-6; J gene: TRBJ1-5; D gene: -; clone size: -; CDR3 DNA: TGTGCCAGCAGTGTGACACATAGCAATCAGCCCCAGCATTTT; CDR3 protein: CASSVTHSNQPQHF
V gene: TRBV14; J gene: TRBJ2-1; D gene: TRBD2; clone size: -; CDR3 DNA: TGTGCCAGCAGCCATCGGGCGGGGGGGCTCAGGGATGAGCAGTTCTTC; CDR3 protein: CASSHRAGGLRDEQFF
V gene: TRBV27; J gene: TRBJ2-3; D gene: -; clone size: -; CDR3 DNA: TGTGCCAGCAGTTTGGGAGTAGGCGGCACAGATACGCAGTATTTT; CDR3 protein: CASSLGVGGTDTQYF
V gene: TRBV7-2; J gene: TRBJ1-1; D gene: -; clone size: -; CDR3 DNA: TGTGCCAGCAGTCAGACCCGGAGGTCTGAAGCTTTCTTT; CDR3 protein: CASSQTRRSEAFF
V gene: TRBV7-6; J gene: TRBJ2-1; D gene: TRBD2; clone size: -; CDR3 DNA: TGTGCCAGCAGCCCCAGCGGGGGGGCTGGCTACAATGAGCAGTTCTTC; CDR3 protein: CASSPSGGAGYNEQFF
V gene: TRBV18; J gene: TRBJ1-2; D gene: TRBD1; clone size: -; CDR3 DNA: TGTGCCAGCTCACCACCCGGGACAGGGTTGAATGGCTACACCTTC; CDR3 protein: CASSPPGTGLNGYTF
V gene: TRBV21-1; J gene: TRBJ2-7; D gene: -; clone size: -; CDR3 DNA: TGTGCCAGCAGCAGAATGACAGGGCCCTACGAGCAGTACTTC; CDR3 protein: CASSRMTGPYEQYF
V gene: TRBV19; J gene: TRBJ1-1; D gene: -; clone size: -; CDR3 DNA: TGTGCCAGTAATGTCGGGGGTCCGAACACTGAAGCTTTCTTT; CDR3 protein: CASNVGGPNTEAFF
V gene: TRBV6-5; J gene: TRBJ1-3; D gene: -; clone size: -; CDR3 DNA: TGTGCCAGCAGTTACGGGAGGGGGGACGGAAACACCATATATTTT; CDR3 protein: CASSYGRGDGNTIYF
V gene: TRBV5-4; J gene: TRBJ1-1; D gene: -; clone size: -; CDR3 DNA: TGTGCCAGCAGCTTGGTTCCGTTCTCCCCTGAAGCTTTCTTT; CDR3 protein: CASSLVPFSPEAFF
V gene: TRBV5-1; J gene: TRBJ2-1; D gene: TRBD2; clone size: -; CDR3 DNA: TGCGCCAGCAGCCCGGGGGGGGCGTCGGGAAATGAGCAGTTCTTC; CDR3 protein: CASSPGGASGNEQFF
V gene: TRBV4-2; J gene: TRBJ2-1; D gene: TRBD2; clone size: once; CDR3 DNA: TGTGCCAGCAGACATCTCGGGCTAGCGGGGATCGAAACCGATGAGCAGTTCTTC; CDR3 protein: CASRHLGLAGIETDEQFF
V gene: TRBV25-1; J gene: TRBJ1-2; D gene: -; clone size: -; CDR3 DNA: TGTGCCAGCAGTGATCTCGGGGGGAATGGCTACACCTTC; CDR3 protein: CASSDLGGNGYTF
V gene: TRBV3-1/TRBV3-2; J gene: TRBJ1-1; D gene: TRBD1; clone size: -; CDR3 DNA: TGTGCCAGCAGCCAGCGACAGGGAACGGGTGAAGCTTTCTTT; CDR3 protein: CASSQRQGTGEAFF
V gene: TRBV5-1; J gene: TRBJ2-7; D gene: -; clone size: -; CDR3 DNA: TGCGCCAGCAGCTTGGATTCAGGGTTATCCTCCTACGAGCAGTACTTC; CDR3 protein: CASSLDSGLSSYEQYF
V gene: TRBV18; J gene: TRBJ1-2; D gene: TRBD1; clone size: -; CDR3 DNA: TGTGCCAGCTCAGCATCCCAGGGGGACACTGTGACGTACTACACCTTC; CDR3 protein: CASSASQGDTVTYYTF
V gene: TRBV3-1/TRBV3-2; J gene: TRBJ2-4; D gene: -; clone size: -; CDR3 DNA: TGTGCCAGCAGCCCCGGGACACCCCGCGTAAAAGCCAAAAACATTCAGTACTTC; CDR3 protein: CASSPGTPRVKAKNIQYF
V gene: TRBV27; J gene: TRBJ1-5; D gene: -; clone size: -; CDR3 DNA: TGTGCCAGCAGTTTAAAGGCAGGGGAGGGTCAGCCCCAGCATTTT; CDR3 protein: CASSLKAGEGQPQHF
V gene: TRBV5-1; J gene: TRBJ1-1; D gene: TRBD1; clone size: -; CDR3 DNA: TGCGCCAGCAGCTTGGGGGACAGGCGCATGAACACTGAAGCTTTCTTT; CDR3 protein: CASSLGDRRMNTEAFF
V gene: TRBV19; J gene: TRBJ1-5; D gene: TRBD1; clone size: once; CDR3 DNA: TGTGCCAGTAGTATCGACAGGGGCCGTCAGCCCCAGCATTTT; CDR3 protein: CASSIDRGRQPQHF
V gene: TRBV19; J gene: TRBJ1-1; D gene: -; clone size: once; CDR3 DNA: TGTGCCAGTAGTAGTGGTCGGACTGAAGCTTTCTTT; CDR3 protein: CASSSGRTEAFF
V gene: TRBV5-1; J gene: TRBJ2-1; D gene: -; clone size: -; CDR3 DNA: TGCGCCAGCAGCTTACTAGCAGGGAGCGATGAGCAGTTCTTC; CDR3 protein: CASSLLAGSDEQFF
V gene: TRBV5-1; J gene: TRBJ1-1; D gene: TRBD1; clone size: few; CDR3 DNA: TGCGCCAGCAGTTTGACAGGGCCGAACACTGAAGCTTTCTTT; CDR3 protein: CASSLTGPNTEAFF
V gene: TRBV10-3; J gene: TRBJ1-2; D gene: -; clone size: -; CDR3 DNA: TGTGCCATCAGTGAGAGAGAAGCTACCGGGACAAGCTATGGCTACACCTTC; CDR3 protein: CAISEREATGTSYGYTF
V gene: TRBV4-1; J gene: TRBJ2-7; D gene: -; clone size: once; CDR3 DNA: TGCGCCAGCAGCCAATACAATAGTGACAGGTACGAGCAGTACTTC; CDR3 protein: CASSQYNSDRYEQYF
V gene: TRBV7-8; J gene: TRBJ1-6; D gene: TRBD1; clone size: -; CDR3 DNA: TGTGCCAGCAGCTTAGCCGCAGGGGGCACTTCACCCCTCCACTTT; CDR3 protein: CASSLAAGGTSPLHF
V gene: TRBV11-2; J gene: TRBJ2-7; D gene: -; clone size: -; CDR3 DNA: TGTGCCAGCACCCCCCCTACCGAGTCCATATACTTC; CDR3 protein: CASTPPTESIYF
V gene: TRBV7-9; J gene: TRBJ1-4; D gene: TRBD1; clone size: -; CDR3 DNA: TGTGCCACAGGGGGTAGGGCCGATAATGAAAAACTGTTTTTT; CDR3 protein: CATGGRADNEKLFF
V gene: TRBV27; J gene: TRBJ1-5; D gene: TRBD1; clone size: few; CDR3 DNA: TGTGCCAGCAGTCCGAGACAGGGGGCAAGGCAGCCCCAGCATTTT; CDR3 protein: CASSPRQGARQPQHF
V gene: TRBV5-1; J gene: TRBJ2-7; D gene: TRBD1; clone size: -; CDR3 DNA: TGCGCCAGCACCCCGGCCGGGACAGGGATCCGCGAGCAGTACTTC; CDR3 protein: CASTPAGTGIREQYF
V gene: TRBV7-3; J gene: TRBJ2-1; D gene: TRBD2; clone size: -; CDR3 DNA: TGTGCCAGCAGCTTGGGGACTAGCGGGGGGACTTGGAATGAGCAGTTCTTC; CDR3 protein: CASSLGTSGGTWNEQFF